Presented here are 16 T cell receptor beta chains from one specimen sequenced in a study of T cells and Merkel cell carcinoma outcomes. The assay was immunoSEQ multiplex PCR, and TCRdb's table has in-frame clones only and misses some. This table has over a thousand clones, around 93% appearing once. The sample comprised tumor tissue from Merkel cell carcinoma. Receptors were obtained from a human donor with Merkel cell carcinoma.

This sequence joins TRBV4-1 and TRBJ1-1; maybe TRBD1 (6 bases). V was cut by 2 bases and J by 2 bases, with 12 bases left in between. Germline values: CDR1 MGHRA, CDR2 YSYEKL. The CDR3 runs 15 residues. The CDR3 here is CASSQRGQYNTEAFF. The DNA for the CDR3 is TGCGCCAGCAGCCAACGGGGGCAGTACAACACTGAAGCTTTCTTT.

This chain connects TRBV6-4 to TRBJ2-3, with TRBD2 as a possible D gene (5 bases). Germline V CDR1 and CDR2: MRHNA, SNTAGT. Trimming removed 2 bases from V and 15 bases from J, with 18 bases in between. The CDR3 is 13 amino acids. CDR3 loop: CASSDTPAGRLYF. CDR3 coding DNA: TGTGCCAGCAGTGACACCCCGGCGGGCCGCCTTTATTTT.

The chain has TRBV5-4 and TRBJ2-5; weak D call: TRBD1 (5 bases). This CDR3 region has 14 residues. Germline V gives CDR1 SGHNT, CDR2 YYREEE (reference sequence). The V end lost 4 bases, the J end lost 2 bases, and 12 bases lay between the germline ends. CDR3 DNA: TGTGCCAGCAGCCTACCGACAGTACAAGAGACCCAGTACTTC. Protein: CASSLPTVQETQYF.

The genes are TRBV9 and TRBJ2-1; D remains unclear. The V gene lost 4 bases and the J gene lost 5 bases, with 19 bases spanning the gap. CDR1 and CDR2 (germline): SGDLS, YYNGEE. The CDR3 has 16 residues. This CDR3 reads CASSPLPFPPDNEQFF. The CDR3 DNA follows: TGTGCCAGCAGCCCCTTACCTTTTCCTCCAGACAATGAGCAGTTCTTC.

The chain combines TRBV7-8 with TRBJ1-4, with TRBD1 matching 11 bases. The J segment lost 6 bases and the V segment lost 4 bases, leaving 1 base of the junction unmatched. Germline lookup yields CDR1 SGHVS and CDR2 FQNEAQ. The CDR3 runs to 14 residues. The CDR3: CASSWGQGDEKLFF. CDR3 nucleotide sequence: TGTGCCAGCAGCTGGGGACAGGGGGATGAAAAACTGTTTTTT.

The J gene is TRBJ2-3, the V gene TRBV9; 11 bases line up with TRBD2. Trimming cost V 4 bases and J 2 bases; bases outside gene matches: 3. Germline V CDR1 and CDR2: SGDLS, YYNGEE. The CDR3 runs to 15 residues. Here the CDR3 reads CASSLAGGPTDTQYF. In nucleotides, the CDR3 is TGTGCCAGCAGCTTAGCGGGAGGGCCCACAGATACGCAGTATTTT.

The chain couples TRBV11-3 to TRBJ2-3; either TRBD1 or TRBD2 may fit D (5 bases each). The germline gives CDR1 SGHNT, CDR2 YENEEA. The CDR3 has 14 amino acids. With 5 bases removed from V and 7 bases from J, the gap between germline ends came to 16 bases. The CDR3 DNA is TGTGCCAGCAGCCTCGGGACGGGGTGGAATACGCAGTATTTT. This translates into CASSLGTGWNTQYF.

This clone was recorded a few times. The CDR3 nucleotides are TGTGCCAGCAGCCCTGGCATCTACGAGCAGTACTTC. It codes for CASSPGIYEQYF. The chain carries TRBV7-2 and TRBJ2-7; D gene ambiguous. Germline V gene sequence: CDR1 SGHTA, CDR2 FQGNSA. The V end was cut by 5 bases, the J end by 3 bases, with 8 bases between. The CDR3 has 12 amino acids.

The V call is TRBV30, the J call TRBJ1-1; tentatively, D is TRBD1 (6 bases). V dropped 2 bases and J dropped 3 bases, with 13 bases sitting between them. Germline CDR1 reads GTSNPN; CDR2 reads SVGIG (reference sequence). This CDR3 is 14 amino acids long. The CDR3 nucleotides are TGTGCCTGGAGTTGGGGGCGTATGGACACTGAAGCTTTCTTT. It translates to CAWSWGRMDTEAFF.

The genes are TRBV19 and TRBJ1-1; D ambiguous. Trimming left V 7 bases short and J 4 bases short, with 19 bases between. The CDR3 has 15 amino acids. The germline V gene encodes CDR1 LNHDA and CDR2 SQIVND (reference sequence). CDR3: CASKPHPGPGTEAFF. The DNA for the CDR3 is TGTGCCAGTAAACCCCACCCGGGCCCCGGCACTGAAGCTTTCTTT.

The rearrangement joins TRBV2 to TRBJ2-7; D not certain. V dropped 0 bases and J dropped 3 bases, with 15 bases sitting between them. CDR3 size: 16 residues. CDR1 is SNHLY and CDR2 is FYNNEI in the germline V gene. The CDR3 loop reads CASSEALGEALYEQYF. The CDR3 DNA reads as TGTGCCAGCAGTGAAGCGCTGGGTGAGGCCCTCTACGAGCAGTACTTC.

This rearrangement joins TRBV19 to TRBJ2-1, with 10 bases that match TRBD1. The CDR3 extends over 14 amino acids. Germline lookup yields CDR1 LNHDA and CDR2 SQIVND (reference sequence). V was clipped by 7 bases and J by 4 bases; unmatched bases: 4. In DNA, the CDR3 is TGTGCCAGTACCGGGACAGGGGCATACAATGAGCAGTTCTTC. Translating it yields CASTGTGAYNEQFF.

Remarks on this clone: Different DNA sequences within this sample yield the same CDR3. The V call is TRBV6-5, the J call TRBJ2-3, with D perhaps being TRBD1 or TRBD2 (6 bases each). Per the germline V gene, CDR1 is MNHEY and CDR2 is SVGAGI. V was shortened by 0 bases and J by 0 bases, with 10 bases between the two germline ends. CDR3 length equals 16 residues. CDR3 bases: TGTGCCAGCAGTTACTCGCCGGGGGCAAGCACAGATACGCAGTATTTT. It specifies CASSYSPGASTDTQYF.

V is TRBV11-2 and J is TRBJ2-1; TRBD2 matches at 7 bases. Germline V CDR1 and CDR2: SGHAT, FQNNGV. The length of the CDR3 is 15 residues. With 1 base clipped from V and 4 bases from J, the junction kept 4 bases outside the gene matches. CDR3 coding DNA: TGTGCCAGCAGCTTAGGGGCGGGAGTGTACAATGAGCAGTTCTTC. Translation gives CASSLGAGVYNEQFF.

The V and J genes are TRBV5-1 and TRBJ1-1, with 7 bases aligning to TRBD1. The trim removed 4 bases at V and 3 bases at J, leaving 15 bases unmatched. Germline values: CDR1 SGHRS, CDR2 YFSETQ. The CDR3 is 17 amino acids. The CDR3 bases are TGCGCCAGCAGCCAGGGGGACACAGGGATTCCATACACTGAAGCTTTCTTT. This codes for CASSQGDTGIPYTEAFF.

The CDR3 loop reads CASSLNGGAGEQYF. For the CDR3, the DNA is TGTGCCAGCAGCTTAAACGGGGGGGCCGGCGAGCAGTACTTC. This chain uses TRBV7-9 with TRBJ2-7; 8 nucleotides match TRBD2. The germline CDR1 and CDR2 sequences are SEHNR and FQNEAQ (reference sequence). The CDR3 loop spans 14 amino acids. The V and J ends lost 2 bases and 6 bases, in that order; junction bases with no gene match: 6.